These T cell receptor beta chains were read from a single sample in a study of cytomegalovirus exposure and HLA in healthy donors. The table came from immunoSEQ multiplex PCR; TCRdb's copy has only in-frame clones and leaves some out. The sample totals about 130,000 clones; its top ten clones hold less than 2.5%. The specimen sequenced was PBMCs. The receptors were sampled from an older woman in good health and CMV-seronegative. The CDR3 runs from the conserved cysteine through the conserved F or W. A D gene is named only where the DNA matches it firmly.

TGTGCCAGCAGTGTAGCGGGACAGGGGTCCAACGAGCAGTACTTC,CASSVAGQGSNEQYF,TRBV2,TRBD1,15,TRBJ2-7
TGTGCCAGCAGTCAGGGGAATGAAAACACCATATATTTT,CASSQGNENTIYF,TRBV28,.,13,TRBJ1-3
TGCGCCACCTCTAAGGGGCAGGGGAATGTAAACACCATATATTTT,CATSKGQGNVNTIYF,TRBV4-1,.,15,TRBJ1-3
TGTGCCAGTAGGCTACAGGGGCGAGGCTACACCTTC,CASRLQGRGYTF,TRBV2,TRBD1,12,TRBJ1-2
TGCGCCAGCAGCTTGGGGGGTTTCACAGGGGCTGGCGTCTACGAGCAGTACTTC,CASSLGGFTGAGVYEQYF,TRBV5-1,TRBD1,18,TRBJ2-7
TGTGCCAGCAGTTTATGGGGGGACAGGGACTCTGGGGCCAACGTCCTGACTTTC,CASSLWGDRDSGANVLTF,TRBV28,TRBD1,18,TRBJ2-6
TGTGCCAGCAGGGGGCAACGCTACGAGCAGTACTTC,CASRGQRYEQYF,TRBV2,.,12,TRBJ2-7
TGTGCCAGCAGTCCCCGCTTGGGGGCCGGAGAAGCTTTCTTT,CASSPRLGAGEAFF,TRBV2,.,14,TRBJ1-1
TGTGCCAGCAGCGTAACAGGGGACAATCAGCCCCAGCATTTT,CASSVTGDNQPQHF,TRBV9,TRBD1,14,TRBJ1-5
TGTGCCAGCAGTTTAGCGGGGACTAGCAATCAGCCCCAGCATTTT,CASSLAGTSNQPQHF,TRBV28,.,15,TRBJ1-5
TGCACCAGCAGCCAAGATAATAGGACAGGGCGTCTATTTAATGGCTACACCTTC,CTSSQDNRTGRLFNGYTF,TRBV1,.,18,TRBJ1-2
TGTGCCAGCAGCCCGAAAGGGGGGAACACTGAAGCTTTCTTT,CASSPKGGNTEAFF,TRBV9,.,14,TRBJ1-1
TGTGCCAGCAGCCAAGATGGTCAGAGCAATCAGCCCCAGCATTTT,CASSQDGQSNQPQHF,TRBV4-2,.,15,TRBJ1-5
TGTGCCAGCAGCCCCGCCCCGGTGGGGGGGAACACTGAAGCTTTCTTT,CASSPAPVGGNTEAFF,TRBV7-3,.,16,TRBJ1-1
TGTGCCAGCAGCCAAGACCAGATCCCCTACAATGAGCAGTTCTTC,CASSQDQIPYNEQFF,TRBV14,.,15,TRBJ2-1
TGCAGCGTTTGGCCCAGCAACCACGGGAATGGCTACACCTTC,CSVWPSNHGNGYTF,TRBV29-1,.,14,TRBJ1-2
TGTGCCAGCAGCTCGACTAGCGGGGCCTTCACCGGGGAGCTGTTTTTT,CASSSTSGAFTGELFF,TRBV5-6,TRBD2,16,TRBJ2-2
TGTGCCAGCAGGGCATTCTCCTACGAGCAGTACTTC,CASRAFSYEQYF,TRBV6-1,.,12,TRBJ2-7
TGCGCCAGCACATTACTAGCGGGAGGGGTTGCAGATACGCAGTATTTT,CASTLLAGGVADTQYF,TRBV10-2,TRBD2,16,TRBJ2-3
TGTGCCAGCAGTGAAAGGGAAACAGGGGGCTACGGAACTGAAGCTTTCTTT,CASSERETGGYGTEAFF,TRBV6-4,TRBD1,17,TRBJ1-1
TGTGCCAGCAGTTCCCCAGGGAATGGGACTGAAGCTTTCTTT,CASSSPGNGTEAFF,TRBV28,.,14,TRBJ1-1
TGTGCCAGCAGCTTGGTGACTACTACTAGCTCCTACGAGCAGTACTTC,CASSLVTTTSSYEQYF,TRBV5-5,.,16,TRBJ2-7
TGTGCCAGCAGCTCCCAGGGGAGTCAGCCCCAGCATTTT,CASSSQGSQPQHF,TRBV7-2,.,13,TRBJ1-5
TGTGCCAGCAGTTTGTCCACAGGGGGAGGGACTGAAGCTTTCTTT,CASSLSTGGGTEAFF,TRBV27,TRBD1,15,TRBJ1-1
TGTGCCAGCAGTGAAGCGGTTAGGAGGGCCGAATCACCCCTCCACTTT,CASSEAVRRAESPLHF,TRBV6-1,.,16,TRBJ1-6
TGTGCCAGCACTATGGCGGGGGGCGGAGATACGCAGTATTTT,CASTMAGGGDTQYF,TRBV2,TRBD2,14,TRBJ2-3
TGTGCCAGCAGCTTGATGACCAGGGGTGAGTTCGAGCAGTACTTC,CASSLMTRGEFEQYF,TRBV5-5,.,15,TRBJ2-7
TGTGCCAGCAGCGCACGGGGGGCCACCCTAACCCACGAGCAGTACTTC,CASSARGATLTHEQYF,TRBV11-2,.,16,TRBJ2-7
TGTGCGGTGACAGGCCCCTCCTACGAGCAGTACTTC,CAVTGPSYEQYF,TRBV6-1,.,12,TRBJ2-7
TGTGCCAGCAGTCCCAGTAGGGACTTCTCCTACAATGAGCAGTTCTTC,CASSPSRDFSYNEQFF,TRBV27,.,16,TRBJ2-1
TGTGCCAGCAGCTTAGAGGCCACACTTAGGGGTTCACCCCTCCACTTT,CASSLEATLRGSPLHF,TRBV7-2,.,16,TRBJ1-6
TGTGCCAGCAGTGCCTCTCAGGGAGGGGCTCAGCCCCAGCATTTT,CASSASQGGAQPQHF,TRBV2,.,15,TRBJ1-5
TGTGCCAGTAGTATAGTCCCAGGGGGGAACACTGAAGCTTTCTTT,CASSIVPGGNTEAFF,TRBV19,TRBD1,15,TRBJ1-1
TGTGCCAGCAGTGGCGGGGTTAGCGGGGTCAGTGAGCAGTTCTTC,CASSGGVSGVSEQFF,TRBV2,TRBD2,15,TRBJ2-1
TGTGCCAGCAGATCAGGGGGTCTGAGCAATCAGCCCCAGCATTTT,CASRSGGLSNQPQHF,TRBV28,TRBD1,15,TRBJ1-5
TGTGCCAGCACCAAGCGACCGGCCACAGATACGCAGTATTTT,CASTKRPATDTQYF,TRBV27,.,14,TRBJ2-3
TGTGCCAGCAACCGAGACAAGGATCAGCCCCAGCATTTT,CASNRDKDQPQHF,TRBV2,.,13,TRBJ1-5
TGCGCCAGCAGCTTGAACCAGGCGAACACTGAAGCTTTCTTT,CASSLNQANTEAFF,TRBV5-1,.,14,TRBJ1-1
TGTGCCAGCTCGGGACAGGGAACCTACGAGCAGTACTTC,CASSGQGTYEQYF,TRBV18,TRBD1,13,TRBJ2-7
TGTGCCAGCAGTTTATTGGAGGGTAACTATGGCTACACCTTC,CASSLLEGNYGYTF,TRBV28,.,14,TRBJ1-2
TGTGCCAGCAGGGAGGAAGCTAATGAAAAACTGTTTTTT,CASREEANEKLFF,TRBV28,.,13,TRBJ1-4
TGTGCCAGCTCACCATCGGATCAGGGCGTCGGCACTGAAGCTTTCTTT,CASSPSDQGVGTEAFF,TRBV18,.,16,TRBJ1-1
TGTGCCAGCAGTGGGTATGGTAGCGGGAGAGCAGATACGCAGTATTTT,CASSGYGSGRADTQYF,TRBV25-1,TRBD2,16,TRBJ2-3
TGTGCCAGCAGCCACCATGGGGGGTACGAGCAGTACTTC,CASSHHGGYEQYF,TRBV7-9,.,13,TRBJ2-7
TGTGCCAGCAGTTATTCGGGGGGCTCTTTCGGCGAGCAGTACTTC,CASSYSGGSFGEQYF,TRBV6-5,.,15,TRBJ2-7
TGTGCCAGCAGCGTAGGCCGAGGGATCACAGATACGCAGTATTTT,CASSVGRGITDTQYF,TRBV9,.,15,TRBJ2-3
TGTGCCAGCAGGGAAGGCGGCATGGGGAACACTGAAGCTTTCTTT,CASREGGMGNTEAFF,TRBV13,.,15,TRBJ1-1
TGCAGCGCCGACAGGGCACAGGGCTATGGCTACACCTTC,CSADRAQGYGYTF,TRBV29-1,TRBD1,13,TRBJ1-2
TGTGCCTGGAGTGTACGGGACAGGCTTGCCTACGAGCAGTACTTC,CAWSVRDRLAYEQYF,TRBV30,TRBD1,15,TRBJ2-7
TGTGCCAGCAGTTCCGGGACAGGGGGATCAGCCCAGCATTTT,CASSSGTGGSAQHF,TRBV5-5,TRBD1,14,TRBJ1-5
TGCGCCAGCAGCCGCCCGACTAGTTCCGGGGAGCTGTTTTTT,CASSRPTSSGELFF,TRBV4-1,.,14,TRBJ2-2
TGCGCCAGCAGGGGAGGGGTAGAGGCCTCCCGGTACGAGCAGTACTTC,CASRGGVEASRYEQYF,TRBV10-2,TRBD2,16,TRBJ2-7
TGTGCCAGCAGCTTAGATGGGCGGGGCGCGGTTGAATACATTCAGTACTTC,CASSLDGRGAVEYIQYF,TRBV11-2,.,17,TRBJ2-4
TGCGCCAGCAGTAAGGGACAGGGAGGTGAGCAGTTCTTC,CASSKGQGGEQFF,TRBV10-1,TRBD1,13,TRBJ2-1
TGTGCCAGCAGCTCACAGGGGATGAGCAATCAGCCCCAGCATTTT,CASSSQGMSNQPQHF,TRBV5-5,TRBD1,15,TRBJ1-5
TGTGCCAGCAGCGCCCTCCAGGGCACCGGGGAGCTGTTTTTT,CASSALQGTGELFF,TRBV9,.,14,TRBJ2-2
TGTGCCATCAGTGATTATCGACAGGGAGGCTCCGGGCAGTACTTC,CAISDYRQGGSGQYF,TRBV10-3,.,15,TRBJ2-7
TGTGCCAGCAGCTCACTAAGCGGGGGTATGGATGAAAAACTGTTTTTT,CASSSLSGGMDEKLFF,TRBV14,.,16,TRBJ1-4
TGTGCCAGCATTCCGGACAGGGACCTTTTGGGCTACACCTTC,CASIPDRDLLGYTF,TRBV2,TRBD1,14,TRBJ1-2
TGCGCCAGCAGCCAGATCGGGGGGGACTATGGCTACACCTTC,CASSQIGGDYGYTF,TRBV4-1,.,14,TRBJ1-2